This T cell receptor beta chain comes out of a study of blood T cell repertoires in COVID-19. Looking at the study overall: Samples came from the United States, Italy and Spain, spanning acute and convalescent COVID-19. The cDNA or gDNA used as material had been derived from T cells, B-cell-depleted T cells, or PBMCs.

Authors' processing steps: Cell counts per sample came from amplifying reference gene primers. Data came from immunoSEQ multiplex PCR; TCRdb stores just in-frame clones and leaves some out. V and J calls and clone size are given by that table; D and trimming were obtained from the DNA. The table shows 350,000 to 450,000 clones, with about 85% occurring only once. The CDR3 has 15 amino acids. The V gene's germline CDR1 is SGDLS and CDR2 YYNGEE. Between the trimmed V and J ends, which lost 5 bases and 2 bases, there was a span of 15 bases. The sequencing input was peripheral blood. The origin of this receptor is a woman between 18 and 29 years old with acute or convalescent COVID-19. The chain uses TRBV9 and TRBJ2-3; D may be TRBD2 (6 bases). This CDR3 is CASSETSFFTDTQYF. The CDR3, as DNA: TGTGCCAGCAGTGAGACTAGTTTCTTCACAGATACGCAGTATTTT.